These 27 T cell receptor beta chains were all obtained from the same sample, sequenced in a study of blood T cell repertoires in COVID-19 (TCRdb year 2020). The method was the immunoSEQ multiplex PCR assay. TCRdb holds this immuneACCESS table with in-frame rearrangements only. Some clones are missing; in checked studies, unresolved V genes explain under half, and the rest has no known cause. The sample yields about 220,000 clones; approximately 78% were counted once. The ten largest clones capture over 4% of the sample. Sample: peripheral blood. Receptors were obtained from a woman aged 70-85 years with COVID-19, enrolled during active disease.

This clone has just one count. The chain employs TRBV5-1 and TRBJ2-1; possibly TRBD1 for D (6 bases). The germline CDR1 and CDR2 sequences are SGHRS and YFSETQ. V lost 0 bases and J lost 4, with 8 bases in between. This CDR3 spans 14 amino acids. In DNA form, the CDR3 reads TGCGCCAGCAGCTTGGGACAGGAGTACAATGAGCAGTTCTTC. This codes for CASSLGQEYNEQFF.

The J gene is TRBJ2-7, the V gene TRBV4-3; the match to TRBD2 covers 11 bases. The CDR3 totals 16 residues. Germline V gene data show CDR1 as LGHNA and CDR2 as YSLEER. V was pared by 1 base and J by 0 bases, with 2 bases of the junction left unmatched. The CDR3 sequence is CASSQGSGRVSYEQYF. CDR3 bases: TGCGCCAGCAGCCAAGGTAGCGGGAGGGTCTCCTACGAGCAGTACTTC.

The chain couples TRBV19 to TRBJ2-3; TRBD2 matches at 9 bases. Per the germline V gene, CDR1 is LNHDA and CDR2 is SQIVND (reference sequence). V lost 8 bases, J lost 3 bases, and 3 bases stayed unmatched. CDR3 length equals 13 residues. CDR3 in amino acids: CASDLAGTDTQYF. The CDR3 DNA sequence: TGTGCCAGTGACCTAGCGGGAACAGATACGCAGTATTTT. The full variable domain, in which reference TRBV19 and TRBJ2-3 provide the parts outside the CDR3, is DGGITQSPKYLFRKEGQNVTLSCEQNLNHDAMYWYRQDPGQGLRLIYYSQIVNDFQKGDIAEGYSVSREKKESFPLTVTSAQKNPTAFYLCASDLAGTDTQYFGPGTRLTVL.

V is TRBV19 and J is TRBJ2-1; 11 bases are shared with TRBD2. In germline, CDR1 is LNHDA, CDR2 SQIVND (reference sequence). The CDR3 length is 17 residues. The ends lost 5 bases at V and 5 bases at J; junction bases unmatched: 11. The CDR3: CASSSNLAGGPHNEQFF. CDR3 DNA sequence: TGTGCCAGTAGTTCGAACTTAGCGGGAGGGCCCCACAATGAGCAGTTCTTC. The variable domain in full, completed from reference TRBV19 and TRBJ2-1, reads DGGITQSPKYLFRKEGQNVTLSCEQNLNHDAMYWYRQDPGQGLRLIYYSQIVNDFQKGDIAEGYSVSREKKESFPLTVTSAQKNPTAFYLCASSSNLAGGPHNEQFFGPGTRLTVL.

This clone appeared a few times. This chain uses TRBV5-4 with TRBJ2-3, with 8 bases fitting TRBD1. The ends lost 4 bases at V and 4 bases at J; junction bases unmatched: 8. The CDR3 extends over 15 amino acids. Germline V lookup: CDR1 SGHNT, CDR2 YYREEE (reference sequence). The CDR3 spells CASSAGDRSSDTQYF. The CDR3, as DNA: TGTGCCAGCAGCGCCGGGGACAGGTCGTCAGATACGCAGTATTTT. The variable domain in full, completed from reference TRBV5-4 and TRBJ2-3, reads ETGVTQSPTHLIKTRGQQVTLRCSSQSGHNTVSWYQQALGQGPQFIFQYYREEENGRGNFPPRFSGLQFPNYSSELNVNALELDDSALYLCASSAGDRSSDTQYFGPGTRLTVL.

CDR3 amino acids: CATGRGGTQYF. The CDR3 coding sequence is TGTGCCACTGGAAGGGGCGGGACCCAGTACTTC. The chain carries TRBV19 and TRBJ2-5; a weak D match, TRBD1 (5 bases). The V end was cut by 10 bases, the J end by 7 bases, with 13 bases between. Germline V gives CDR1 LNHDA, CDR2 SQIVND (reference sequence). The CDR3 length is 11 residues. Combining the CDR3 with reference TRBV19 and TRBJ2-5 gives the whole variable domain DGGITQSPKYLFRKEGQNVTLSCEQNLNHDAMYWYRQDPGQGLRLIYYSQIVNDFQKGDIAEGYSVSREKKESFPLTVTSAQKNPTAFYLCATGRGGTQYFGPGTRLLVL.

The chain employs TRBV2 and TRBJ1-5, with TRBD1 as a possible D gene (5 bases). There are 13 residues in the CDR3. Trimming took 6 bases from V and 7 from J, leaving 13 bases between them. Germline values: CDR1 SNHLY, CDR2 FYNNEI. CDR3 DNA sequence: TGTGCCAGCAGACCTTCACCAGGGCAGCCCCAGCATTTT. As protein: CASRPSPGQPQHF. Full variable domain (missing parts from reference TRBV2 and TRBJ1-5): EPEVTQTPSHQVTQMGQEVILRCVPISNHLYFYWYRQILGQKVEFLVSFYNNEISEKSEIFDDQFSVERPDGSNFTLKIRSTKLEDSAMYFCASRPSPGQPQHFGDGTRLSIL.

J is TRBJ2-2 and V is TRBV5-1; TRBD2 matches 12 bases. The CDR3 loop spans 19 amino acids. Germline V gives CDR1 SGHRS, CDR2 YFSETQ. V shed 1 base, J shed 3 bases, and the junction held 10 bases outside the gene matches. Here the CDR3 reads CASSLSRTSGERDTGELFF. CDR3 DNA: TGCGCCAGCAGCTTGTCCCGGACTAGCGGGGAGAGAGACACCGGGGAGCTGTTTTTT.

V gene TRBV2 combines with J gene TRBJ2-7, with a weak D call TRBD1 (5 bases). Trimming took off 3 bases at V and 2 bases at J, with 8 bases between the two ends. The CDR3 consists of 13 residues. The germline V gene encodes CDR1 SNHLY and CDR2 FYNNEI. CDR3 region: CASSDRAAYEQYF. The CDR3 nucleotides read TGTGCCAGCAGTGACAGGGCTGCCTACGAGCAGTACTTC.

In this sample, this clone turned up a few times. This rearrangement joins TRBV7-8 to TRBJ1-5; D ambiguous. CDR3 length: 16 residues. Deletions cut 1 base from V and 3 bases from J, with 13 bases between. The germline V gene has CDR1 SGHVS and CDR2 FQNEAQ. The DNA of the CDR3 is TGTGCCAGCAGCTTAGGGTTGGGGAGGGACAATCAGCCCCAGCATTTT. This gives the protein CASSLGLGRDNQPQHF.

The chain employs TRBV7-3 and TRBJ1-1, with 10 bases aligning to TRBD1. Germline V gene lookup returns CDR1 SGHTA and CDR2 FQGTGA. The CDR3 is 14 amino acids. V lost 3 bases to trimming and J lost 3 bases; unmatched junction nucleotides: 1. CDR3 loop: CASSLTGGYTEAFF. Written as DNA, the CDR3 is TGTGCCAGCAGCTTGACAGGGGGCTACACTGAAGCTTTCTTT.

The chain joins TRBV12-3 or TRBV12-4 to TRBJ2-3; D unclear. V was shortened by 3 bases and J by 1 base, with 5 bases between the two germline ends. The CDR3 is 13 amino acids. The CDR3 sequence: CASSFSGTDTQYF. CDR3 nucleotide sequence: TGTGCCAGCAGTTTCTCAGGCACAGATACGCAGTATTTT.

The CDR3 spells CASSLEQRGRYEQYF. The DNA for the CDR3 is TGCGCCAGCAGCTTGGAACAGCGAGGGCGCTACGAGCAGTACTTC. The V call is TRBV5-1, the J call TRBJ2-7, with D perhaps matching TRBD2 (5 bases). Germline V lookup: CDR1 SGHRS, CDR2 YFSETQ. This CDR3 region has 15 residues. The V end was cut by 0 bases, the J end by 3 bases, with 13 bases between. Variable domain in full (rest from reference TRBV5-1 and TRBJ2-7): KAGVTQTPRYLIKTRGQQVTLSCSPISGHRSVSWYQQTPGQGLQFLFEYFSETQRNKGNFPGRFSGRQFSNSRSEMNVSTLELGDSALYLCASSLEQRGRYEQYFGPGTRLTVT.

V usage is TRBV7-3 and J usage is TRBJ2-1, with TRBD2 identical over 7 bases. The ends lost 8 bases at V and 7 bases at J; junction bases unmatched: 8. Germline V gene sequence: CDR1 SGHTA, CDR2 FQGTGA. The CDR3 length is 13 residues. The CDR3 protein is CASRDYLLNEQFF. In DNA form, the CDR3 reads TGTGCCAGCCGGGACTATTTACTTAATGAGCAGTTCTTC.

This clone has a single count. V and J are TRBV28 and TRBJ2-7; no clear D. The length of the CDR3 is 14 residues. Germline assignment: CDR1 MDHEN and CDR2 SYDVKM. With 5 bases removed from V and 0 bases from J, the gap between germline ends came to 11 bases. The CDR3 DNA reads as TGTGCCAGCAGTCCAATAGCCTACTCCTACGAGCAGTACTTC. Amino acids: CASSPIAYSYEQYF.

The rearrangement uses TRBV28 and TRBJ1-1; 7 bases line up with TRBD1. CDR1 and CDR2 (germline): MDHEN, SYDVKM. V trimming: 3 bases; J trimming: 11 bases; junction bases outside the gene matches: 12. The CDR3 is 14 amino acids. This CDR3 is CASSFGTESRGAFF. The CDR3, as DNA: TGTGCCAGCAGTTTTGGGACAGAGTCTCGTGGGGCTTTCTTT.

The genes are TRBV14 and TRBJ2-4; D is possibly TRBD1 (5 bases). The CDR3 is 13 residues long. Deletions cut 3 bases from V and 10 bases from J, with 13 bases between. Germline assignment: CDR1 SGHDN and CDR2 FVKESK. CDR3 DNA: TGTGCCAGCAGCCAGCTCTGGACAACTATTCAGTACTTC. Translation: CASSQLWTTIQYF.

This chain joins TRBV6-5 and TRBJ1-1; TRBD1 matches 7 bases. The V gene end was trimmed by 5 bases and the J gene end by 0 bases; junction bases not matched to a gene: 3. CDR3 length equals 14 residues. Germline V gene lookup returns CDR1 MNHEY and CDR2 SVGAGI. CDR3 DNA sequence: TGTGCCAGCAGTACGACAGGGCTGAACACTGAAGCTTTCTTT. This codes for CASSTTGLNTEAFF.

The rearrangement uses TRBV5-4 and TRBJ2-1; D is undetermined. The CDR3 has 15 residues. Germline V gives CDR1 SGHNT, CDR2 YYREEE (reference sequence). Trimming pared 5 bases from V and 2 bases from J, leaving 14 bases between. CDR3 nucleotide sequence: TGTGCCAGCAGTCCCACTTCGGAGACCTACAATGAGCAGTTCTTC. It yields the protein CASSPTSETYNEQFF.

The genes are TRBV19 and TRBJ1-1, with D tentatively TRBD1 (5 bases). CDR1 is LNHDA and CDR2 is SQIVND in the germline V gene (reference sequence). This CDR3 has 13 residues. The ends were cut back, 6 bases at V and 3 bases at J, with 11 bases in the middle. CDR3 in DNA: TGTGCCAGTAGAGGGGCCATATACACTGAAGCTTTCTTT. It codes for CASRGAIYTEAFF.

This sequence joins TRBV7-2 and TRBJ1-2; tentatively, D is TRBD1 (5 bases). This CDR3 has 15 amino acids. V was pared by 1 base and J by 4 bases, with 13 bases between. Germline V gene sequence: CDR1 SGHTA, CDR2 FQGNSA. Written as DNA, the CDR3 is TGTGCCAGCAGCTTAGGCGGGGGAGTTGGCTATGGCTACACCTTC. Translating it yields CASSLGGGVGYGYTF.

The V and J genes are TRBV11-2 and TRBJ1-2, with TRBD1 matching 9 bases. The junction had 7 bases not matched to a gene; V was cut back by 6 bases and J by 5 bases. There are 14 residues in the CDR3. Germline lookup yields CDR1 SGHAT and CDR2 FQNNGV. The CDR3 DNA sequence: TGTGCCAGCAGGGGACAGGGTGAGGGATATGGCTACACCTTC. It yields the protein CASRGQGEGYGYTF.

The chain joins TRBV6-6 to TRBJ1-5; 9 bases agree with TRBD1. The CDR3 contains 12 residues. The V and J ends lost 10 bases and 7 bases, in that order; junction bases with no gene match: 5. Per germline, CDR1 MNHNY and CDR2 SVGAGI (reference sequence). CDR3 sequence (DNA): TGTGCCACTACAGGGGGCTCGCAGCCCCAGCATTTT. Residues: CATTGGSQPQHF.

The gene calls are TRBV7-3 and TRBJ1-2; D call uncertain. The germline gives CDR1 SGHTA, CDR2 FQGTGA. V lost 4 bases, J lost 0 bases, and 12 bases lay in between. The length of the CDR3 is 15 residues. The CDR3 sequence: CASSSNRQSNYGYTF. As DNA, the CDR3 is TGTGCCAGCAGCTCTAACAGACAATCTAACTATGGCTACACCTTC.

The V call is TRBV28, the J call TRBJ2-7; no firm D call. V shed 5 bases and J shed 2 bases, with 7 bases lying between them. The CDR3 runs 12 residues. CDR1 and CDR2 (germline): MDHEN, SYDVKM. CDR3 bases: TGTGCCAGCAGTACCCGGGCCTACGAGCAGTACTTC. As protein: CASSTRAYEQYF.

This chain connects TRBV7-8 to TRBJ2-5; D remains ambiguous. Trimming removed 2 bases from V and 4 bases from J, with 5 bases in between. The CDR3 has 12 amino acids. CDR1 is SGHVS, CDR2 FQNEAQ, per germline. CDR3 amino acids: CASSLTRETQYF. In DNA form, the CDR3 reads TGTGCCAGCAGCTTAACAAGAGAGACCCAGTACTTC.

Of note for this clone: In the same sample, other DNA sequences code for this CDR3. This chain joins TRBV5-1 and TRBJ1-2, with unresolved D. The V gene's germline CDR1 is SGHRS and CDR2 YFSETQ. Trimming stripped 0 bases from V and 4 bases from J, with 7 bases between. This CDR3 has 13 amino acids. In DNA, the CDR3 is TGCGCCAGCAGCTTGGGGGCAGGCTATGGCTACACCTTC. Translated: CASSLGAGYGYTF.